These T cell receptor beta chains were read from a single sample in a study of T-cell memory formation after mild COVID-19. TCRdb re-derived calls from the 5' RACE reads in MiXCR, one entry per CDR3 protein. The sample contains 130,000 to 150,000 distinct CDR3 sequences, roughly 19% of which appear only once. The specimen was PBMCs or a T cell subset sorted from them (not recorded which). The origin of the receptors is an adult woman who had mild COVID-19 (a few samples of this study predate the infection). Cell type and time point are not known. Both conserved end residues are trimmed from each CDR3. A D gene is named only where the DNA matches it firmly.

D gene	J gene	V gene	CDR3 protein
TRBD2	TRBJ2-5	TRBV7-6	ASSLVVAGGPIETQY
.	TRBJ2-7	TRBV4-1	ASSQAGTRHEQY
TRBD1	TRBJ2-5	TRBV5-1	ASSLARDRTIQETQY
TRBD1	TRBJ1-2	TRBV20-1	SASGDRGNGYT
.	TRBJ2-1	TRBV29-1	SVDSHNEQF
TRBD1	TRBJ1-4	TRBV29-1	SARTGGGEKLF
TRBD1	TRBJ2-7	TRBV12-3/TRBV12-4	ASRPTGGGSYEQY
.	TRBJ2-1	TRBV10-2	ASIITRGYNEQF
TRBD1	TRBJ2-7	TRBV6-2/TRBV6-3	ASSLRSSGGSYEQY
TRBD1	TRBJ1-4	TRBV5-1	ASSVSGQGWEKLF
.	TRBJ2-6	TRBV7-9	ASSPKTALLYGANVLT
TRBD1	TRBJ1-4	TRBV4-1	ASSQGQGPNEKLF
TRBD2	TRBJ2-7	TRBV20-1	SASPPLAPRYEQY
TRBD2	TRBJ2-1	TRBV20-1	SARDTSGIYNEQF
TRBD1	TRBJ2-2	TRBV7-2	ASSRRQGANTGELF
.	TRBJ1-2	TRBV3-1	ASSPGVGYGYT
.	TRBJ1-2	TRBV6-5	ASRSSYGYT
.	TRBJ2-7	TRBV6-5	ASSYSRGGLPYEQY